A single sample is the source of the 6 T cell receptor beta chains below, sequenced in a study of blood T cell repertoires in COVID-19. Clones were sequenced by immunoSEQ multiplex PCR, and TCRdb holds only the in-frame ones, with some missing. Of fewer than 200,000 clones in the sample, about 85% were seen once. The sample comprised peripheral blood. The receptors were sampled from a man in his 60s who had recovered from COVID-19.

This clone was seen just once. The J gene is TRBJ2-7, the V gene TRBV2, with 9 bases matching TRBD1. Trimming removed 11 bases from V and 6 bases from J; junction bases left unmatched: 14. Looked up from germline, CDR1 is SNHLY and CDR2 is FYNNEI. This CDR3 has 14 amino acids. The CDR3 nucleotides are TGTGCCGGCAAGACAGGGGGGATAGGTAGCGAGCAGTACTTC. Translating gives CAGKTGGIGSEQYF.

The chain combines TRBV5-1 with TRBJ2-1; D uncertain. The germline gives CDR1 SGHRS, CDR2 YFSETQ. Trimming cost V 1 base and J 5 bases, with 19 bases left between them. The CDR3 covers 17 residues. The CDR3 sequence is CASSLMAVPGLDNEQFF. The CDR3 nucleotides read TGCGCCAGCAGCTTGATGGCGGTTCCCGGGTTAGACAATGAGCAGTTCTTC.

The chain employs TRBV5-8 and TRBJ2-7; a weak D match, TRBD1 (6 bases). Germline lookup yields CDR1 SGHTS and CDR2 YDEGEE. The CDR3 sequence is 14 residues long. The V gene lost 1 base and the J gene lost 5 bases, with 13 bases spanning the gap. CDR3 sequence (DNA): TGTGCCAGCAGCTTGTTGGGGGCTGGCCACGAGCAGTACTTC. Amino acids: CASSLLGAGHEQYF. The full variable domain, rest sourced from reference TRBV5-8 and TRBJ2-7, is EAGVTQSPTHLIKTRGQQATLRCSPISGHTSVYWYQQALGLGLQFLLWYDEGEERNRGNFPPRFSGRQFPNYSSELNVNALELEDSALYLCASSLLGAGHEQYFGPGTRLTVT.

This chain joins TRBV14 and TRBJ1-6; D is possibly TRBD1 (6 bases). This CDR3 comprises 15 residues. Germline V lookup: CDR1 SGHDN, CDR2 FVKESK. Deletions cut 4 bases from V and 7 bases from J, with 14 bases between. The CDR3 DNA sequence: TGTGCCAGCAGCCCACAGGGAGAAGGGAATTCACCCCTCCACTTT. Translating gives CASSPQGEGNSPLHF.

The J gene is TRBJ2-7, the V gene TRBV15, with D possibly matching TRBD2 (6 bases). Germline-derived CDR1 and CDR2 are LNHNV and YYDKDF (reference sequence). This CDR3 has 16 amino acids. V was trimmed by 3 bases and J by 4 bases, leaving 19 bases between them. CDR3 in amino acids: CATSRDHTGVGYEQYF. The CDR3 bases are TGTGCCACCAGCAGGGATCACACGGGGGTCGGTTACGAGCAGTACTTC. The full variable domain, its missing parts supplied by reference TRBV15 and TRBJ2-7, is DAMVIQNPRYQVTQFGKPVTLSCSQTLNHNVMYWYQQKSSQAPKLLFHYYDKDFNNEADTPDNFQSRRPNTSFCFLDIRSPGLGDTAMYLCATSRDHTGVGYEQYFGPGTRLTVT.

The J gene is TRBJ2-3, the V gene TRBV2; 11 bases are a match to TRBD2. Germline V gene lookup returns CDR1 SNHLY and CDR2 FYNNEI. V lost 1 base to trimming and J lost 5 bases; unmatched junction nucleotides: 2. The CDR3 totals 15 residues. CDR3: CASSEVTSGEDTQYF. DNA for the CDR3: TGTGCCAGCAGTGAAGTGACTAGCGGGGAAGATACGCAGTATTTT.